Each of the 18 T cell receptor beta chains below was sequenced from the same sample in a study of blood T cell repertoires in COVID-19. The assay was immunoSEQ multiplex PCR, and TCRdb's table has in-frame clones only and misses some. The table includes under 300,000 clones, 65% to 85% detected once. The specimen sequenced was peripheral blood. The receptors stem from a woman aged 35 to 49 who had recovered from COVID-19.

The J gene is TRBJ1-6, the V gene TRBV27; no clear D. V was clipped by 2 bases and J by 4 bases, with 9 bases between them. Germline CDR1 reads MNHEY; CDR2 reads SMNVEV (reference sequence). This CDR3 contains 15 residues. The chain's CDR3 is CASSLRGLYNSPLHF. As DNA, the CDR3 is TGTGCCAGCAGTTTACGGGGTTTGTATAATTCACCCCTCCACTTT.

CDR3 nucleotide sequence: TGTGCCACCAGTGAACCGGGACTAGCGGGTCTCCGCACAGATACGCAGTATTTT. Its protein product is CATSEPGLAGLRTDTQYF. The V and J genes are TRBV24-1 and TRBJ2-3; 12 nucleotides line up with TRBD2. There are 18 residues in the CDR3. Losses at the gene ends were 4 bases for V and 1 base for J; bases not matched to a gene: 8. Looked up from germline, CDR1 is KGHDR and CDR2 is SFDVKD.

The gene calls are TRBV10-2 and TRBJ1-5; perhaps TRBD1 as D (5 bases). Germline CDR1 reads WSHSY; CDR2 reads SAAADI. Trimming took 3 bases from V and 2 from J, leaving 14 bases between them. The CDR3 contains 16 residues. The DNA for the CDR3 is TGCGCCAGCAGTGACCAGGGATCGGTGGGCAATCAGCCCCAGCATTTT. Encoded protein: CASSDQGSVGNQPQHF.

The CDR3 loop is CASSPGVAAYNEQFF. The CDR3, as DNA: TGTGCCAGCAGCCCCGGGGTAGCAGCATACAATGAGCAGTTCTTC. This rearrangement joins TRBV7-9 to TRBJ2-1, with D possibly TRBD2 on 5 matching bases. V dropped 5 bases and J dropped 4 bases, with 15 bases sitting between them. Germline lookup yields CDR1 SEHNR and CDR2 FQNEAQ (reference sequence). The length of the CDR3 is 15 residues.

The chain joins TRBV29-1 to TRBJ2-5; 8 bases are a match to TRBD1. This CDR3 has 11 residues. V shed 6 bases and J 7 bases; nucleotides not matched to a gene: 4. From germline, CDR1 is SQVTM and CDR2 ANQGSEA. CDR3 loop: CSVTGDWTQYF. CDR3 nucleotide sequence: TGCAGCGTGACAGGGGATTGGACCCAGTACTTC.

The count of this clone is one. The CDR3 is CASSIAVGDTEAFF. The DNA for the CDR3 is TGTGCCAGTAGTATCGCGGTTGGTGACACTGAAGCTTTCTTT. The chain links TRBV19 to TRBJ1-1; no clear D gene. Deletions cut 3 bases from V and 3 bases from J, with 11 bases between. The CDR3 spans 14 residues. CDR1 and CDR2 (germline): LNHDA, SQIVND (reference sequence). The entire variable domain, with the rest obtained from reference TRBV19 and TRBJ1-1, is as follows: DGGITQSPKYLFRKEGQNVTLSCEQNLNHDAMYWYRQDPGQGLRLIYYSQIVNDFQKGDIAEGYSVSREKKESFPLTVTSAQKNPTAFYLCASSIAVGDTEAFFGQGTRLTVV.

This clone was seen repeatedly, ten times or more. The DNA of the CDR3 is TGTGCCAGCAGTCCCAGTGGGCGGGGGGCCTTCCTTTACTTC. Translation: CASSPSGRGAFLYF. This rearrangement joins TRBV27 to TRBJ2-7, with 8 positions matching TRBD2. The length of the CDR3 is 14 residues. The V and J ends lost 5 bases and 13 bases, in that order; junction bases with no gene match: 16. Germline CDR1 is MNHEY and CDR2 is SMNVEV (reference sequence).

V is TRBV5-1 and J is TRBJ2-3; no definite D call. CDR1 SGHRS and CDR2 YFSETQ come from the germline V gene. Trimming pared 0 bases from V and 5 bases from J, leaving 13 bases between. This CDR3 region has 15 residues. This chain's CDR3 is CASSLVGRTIDTQYF. CDR3 nucleotides: TGCGCCAGCAGCTTGGTCGGTAGAACTATAGATACGCAGTATTTT.

V usage is TRBV11-3 and J usage is TRBJ1-1, with TRBD1 as a possible D gene (5 bases). Germline V gene lookup returns CDR1 SGHNT and CDR2 YENEEA. V was shortened by 5 bases and J by 5 bases, with 18 bases between the two germline ends. This CDR3 is 15 amino acids long. As DNA, the CDR3 is TGTGCCAGCAGCCCCGGAGGGCTCCGGGGGACTGAAGCTTTCTTT. It yields the protein CASSPGGLRGTEAFF.

CDR3 sequence (DNA): TGCAGCGTTGAAGCGATGGGGGGGACTGAAGCTTTCTTT. It is translated as CSVEAMGGTEAFF. This chain connects TRBV29-1 to TRBJ1-1; D possibly corresponds to TRBD1 (5 bases). Germline assignment: CDR1 SQVTM and CDR2 ANQGSEA. The CDR3 is 13 amino acids. V was shortened by 1 base and J by 5 bases, with 11 bases between the two germline ends. Full variable domain (remainder filled in from reference TRBV29-1 and TRBJ1-1): SAVISQKPSRDICQRGTSLTIQCQVDSQVTMMFWYRQQPGQSLTLIATANQGSEATYESGFVIDKFPISRPNLTFSTLTVSNMSPEDSSIYLCSVEAMGGTEAFFGQGTRLTVV.

The chain carries TRBV18 and TRBJ2-5; D is perhaps TRBD1 (5 bases). V lost 1 base and J lost 1, with 10 bases in between. The CDR3 is 15 amino acids. Germline V CDR1 and CDR2: KGHSH, LQKENI. CDR3 coding DNA: TGTGCCAGCTCACCACTAATAGGGGCCCAAGAGACCCAGTACTTC. Translation: CASSPLIGAQETQYF.

In its sample, this clone was seen a few times. The chain is built from TRBV10-1 and TRBJ1-1, with unresolved D. The germline V and J ends were trimmed by 4 bases and 4 bases, with 16 bases remaining between them. Per germline, CDR1 WNHNN and CDR2 SYGVQD (reference sequence). CDR3 length: 15 residues. The chain's CDR3 is CASSGKLGEGTEAFF. CDR3 nucleotide sequence: TGCGCCAGCAGTGGGAAGTTGGGTGAGGGCACTGAAGCTTTCTTT.

The genes are TRBV28 and TRBJ2-5, with D maybe TRBD1 (6 bases). Per the germline V gene, CDR1 is MDHEN and CDR2 is SYDVKM. V was cut by 5 bases and J by 2 bases, with 9 bases left in between. The CDR3 has 13 amino acids. The CDR3 region is CASSRGQQETQYF. The CDR3 DNA reads TGTGCCAGCAGTCGCGGACAGCAAGAGACCCAGTACTTC.

This clone was recorded only once. The genes are TRBV27 and TRBJ2-3; 7 bases agree with TRBD2. J lost 1 base, V lost 4 bases, and 5 bases had no gene match. Germline V gene lookup returns CDR1 MNHEY and CDR2 SMNVEV (reference sequence). This CDR3 is 15 amino acids long. DNA of the CDR3: TGTGCCAGCAGTTGGAGTAGCGGGCGCACAGATACGCAGTATTTT. It encodes CASSWSSGRTDTQYF.

V gene TRBV19 combines with J gene TRBJ1-5; D is unclear. V dropped 4 bases and J dropped 2 bases, with 12 bases sitting between them. Germline CDR1 reads LNHDA; CDR2 reads SQIVND (reference sequence). This CDR3 region has 15 residues. The chain's CDR3 is CASSSRRSRNQPQHF. The CDR3 DNA sequence: TGTGCCAGTAGTAGTCGGAGGTCTCGCAATCAGCCCCAGCATTTT.

This chain connects TRBV11-2 to TRBJ2-1; 7 bases are shared with TRBD2. V lost 5 bases to trimming and J lost 4 bases; unmatched junction nucleotides: 5. The CDR3 spans 14 residues. Germline V gene sequence: CDR1 SGHAT, CDR2 FQNNGV. The CDR3 region is CASSLWGGYNEQFF. CDR3 coding DNA: TGTGCCAGCAGCCTTTGGGGAGGGTACAATGAGCAGTTCTTC.

This chain connects TRBV6-5 to TRBJ1-2, with D possibly TRBD1 on 5 matching bases. This CDR3 is 13 amino acids long. Trimming removed 5 bases at V and 2 bases at J, with 9 bases between. In germline, CDR1 is MNHEY, CDR2 SVGAGI. The CDR3 sequence is CASSPTENYGYTF. The DNA of the CDR3 is TGTGCCAGCAGTCCGACAGAGAACTATGGCTACACCTTC.

This clone was detected once. CDR3 protein: CASSFLSGTGYNQPQHF. In DNA form, the CDR3 reads TGTGCCAGCAGTTTTCTATCCGGGACAGGGTACAATCAGCCCCAGCATTTT. This chain links TRBV28 with TRBJ1-5, with 9 bases aligning to TRBD1. CDR3 length: 17 residues. CDR1 is MDHEN, CDR2 SYDVKM, per germline. Trimming at V came to 3 bases and at J to 3 bases, leaving 9 bases not matched to a gene.